One TCR beta chain is described in this entry. Its antigen is still unknown. Base-call qualities are not available, and no considerably larger clone is one nucleotide away. Measured from the cysteine to the phenylalanine, the CDR3 is 14 residues long. Left in the record is the CDR3 DNA by itself, 42 bases read in frame from the first base. CDR1 and CDR2 (LNHDA, SQIVND) derive from the germline V gene (reference sequence). V sheds 5 bases and J sheds 4 bases, leaving 15 bases between their ends. TCR CDR3 regions were amplified from genomic DNA by multiplex PCR using the deep immunoSEQ assay. Genomic DNA extracted from each cell subset was distributed evenly over all wells of several immunoSEQ 96-well plates, and each plate served as one replicate. For sorted subsets, 200 to 250 ng of genomic DNA, equivalent to tens of thousands of T cell genomes, went into each replicate PCR. Purified libraries were quantified with a Qubit 3.0 fluorometer, sized on a Bioanalyzer 2100, and re-quantified with the KAPA Library Quantification kit. Every immunoSEQ 96-well plate was sequenced on a dedicated single-read 150-cycle Illumina NextSeq 550 flow cell. Per the authors' processing: Because the immunoSEQ output included only junctional sequences and no quality scores, the filtering could not be the same as the filtering used for full-length reads. To assign V/J genes and CDR3, sequences were annotated against IMGT germline references using PyIR, a Python wrapper for IgBLAST v1.9. Reads were filtered out if the reads had weak V/J assignments (E-value above 1e-6), no CDR3, stop codons, out-of-frame junctions, or ambiguous translated residues. A V3J clonotype was defined by an identical inferred V gene, J gene, and CDR3 amino acid sequence. The percentage overlap between two repertoires was calculated by dividing the number of shared unique clonotypes by the size of the smaller repertoire. Three approaches were used to assess repertoire richness: RTK rarefaction, the Chao1 estimator, and Recon v2.1 estimates of unobserved clonotypes. For all TCRbeta clonotypes obtained by the gDNA method from a few donors, generation probabilities were computed with OLGA. The table was pulled from immuneACCESS by TCRdb, which kept in-frame rearrangements only. Such tables lose some clones; where checked, under half of the loss comes from unresolved V genes, and the rest has no known cause. V and J calls and clone size follow that table, whereas D and trimming were derived from the DNA. Across this sample there are approximately 2,000,000 clones, with just over 90% seen only once. The top ten clonotypes cover about 1.7% of the sample.

The data belong to a study of shared clonotypes between healthy human individuals (dated by TCRdb to the early 2020s). At the level of the whole study: A few men and a couple of women, aged 18 to 49 years, made up the cohort. Blood TCR repertoires of about 5 healthy adults were deeply sequenced to estimate repertoire size and the extent of clonotype sharing between individuals. Between about 0.8 and 9 billion PBMCs per donor were obtained by leukapheresis. To increase sequencing depth and limit assay-specific biases, different laboratories used diverse techniques to prepare libraries and sequence TCR repertoires. For each donor, CD4 naive and CD4 memory were each run on three plates, CD8 naive on two plates, and CD8 memory on one plate.

For the CD8 naive samples, CD45RO-negative cells were positively selected for CCR7, yielding a CD45RA+CCR7+ population from which TemRA cells were excluded. The donors were healthy, HIV-negative adults who had no recently reported acute infections or vaccinations. All donors were Caucasian adults living in Nashville, Tennessee, USA. After blood collection by leukapheresis, PBMCs were isolated using Ficoll-Histopaque density gradient centrifugation and then cryopreserved in the vapor phase of liquid nitrogen. Analytical flow cytometry was used to check the purity and quantity of each magnetically sorted T cell population. Each sorted fraction had its genomic DNA isolated and then quantified by UV absorbance on a Nanodrop 2000c. Paper-wide results and their limitations: Sharing across four donors was observed for about 5% of naive CD4, 3% to 3.5% of naive CD8, 2% to 2.5% of memory CD4, and over 0.3% of memory CD8 clonotypes. Rarefaction of sorted-subset datasets indicated incomplete sequencing despite the large sequencing depth. Sampling was limited to blood, and TCR repertoires in tissue likely differ from TCR repertoires in blood. Pairwise subsampling led to the expectation that sequencing depth would affect the degree of clonotype sharing among donors. Compared with non-shared clonotypes, clonotypes shared by all four sorted-subset donors had higher generation probabilities. Estimated clonotype richness was generally larger for naive than for memory subsets. Because the study included a small number of donors, the genetic and exposure-history diversity represented was limited.

Sequences were obtained from naive CD8+ T cells from PBMCs. The label giving this sample's cell subset or site can be read as: CD45RA+CCR7+. Rearrangement joined TRBV19 to TRBJ2-7; the D gene identity is not certain. This receptor was obtained from a young man in good health. Some clones in this sample may be carry-over from other donors' samples. The DNA reads as follows: TGTGCCAGTAGTCCTACCGAGATCGCTTACGAGCAGTACTTC. Its coded protein is CASSPTEIAYEQYF.